The T cell receptor beta chain under discussion was sequenced for a study of persistence of HIV-infected CD4 T cells. Study in general: Donors were ART-treated; their CMV- and Gag-responding CD4+ T cells were isolated. Suppressive ART had lasted a median of roughly eight years.

For this clone: Its matching antigen is unknown. The sample contains more than one DNA sequence encoding this CDR3.

The stimulus was an HIV-1 Gag 15-mer peptide pool, 1 ug/peptide/mL. Sorted nonresponding memory CD4+ T cells were CD40L-negative, CD69-negative, CD45RO-high. Adults with HIV-1 started suppressive ART while chronically infected. The CDR3 length is 14 residues. Germline V gene sequence: CDR1 MNHEY, CDR2 SVGAGI. V was cut by 6 bases and J by 4 bases, with 13 bases left in between. Sequencing used immunoSEQ version 4 in survey mode. Template was genomic DNA at 7.5 to 10 ng/uL, with up to roughly 1 ug used per sample. Only in-frame clones appear in the TCRdb table, and some are missing; sequencing was by immunoSEQ multiplex PCR. In the table there are over 30,000 clones, approximately 78% of which are singletons.

The clonotype comes from an adult with HIV. The donor label of this sample is uncertain. Source: cultured CD4+ T cells from PBMCs, taken from a patient who received antiretroviral therapy. The gene calls are TRBV6-5 and TRBJ1-3, with D possibly being TRBD1 (5 bases). Here the CDR3 reads CASSLGGDGNTIYF. CDR3 nucleotides: TGTGCCAGCAGCCTGGGGGGGGACGGAAACACCATATATTTT.